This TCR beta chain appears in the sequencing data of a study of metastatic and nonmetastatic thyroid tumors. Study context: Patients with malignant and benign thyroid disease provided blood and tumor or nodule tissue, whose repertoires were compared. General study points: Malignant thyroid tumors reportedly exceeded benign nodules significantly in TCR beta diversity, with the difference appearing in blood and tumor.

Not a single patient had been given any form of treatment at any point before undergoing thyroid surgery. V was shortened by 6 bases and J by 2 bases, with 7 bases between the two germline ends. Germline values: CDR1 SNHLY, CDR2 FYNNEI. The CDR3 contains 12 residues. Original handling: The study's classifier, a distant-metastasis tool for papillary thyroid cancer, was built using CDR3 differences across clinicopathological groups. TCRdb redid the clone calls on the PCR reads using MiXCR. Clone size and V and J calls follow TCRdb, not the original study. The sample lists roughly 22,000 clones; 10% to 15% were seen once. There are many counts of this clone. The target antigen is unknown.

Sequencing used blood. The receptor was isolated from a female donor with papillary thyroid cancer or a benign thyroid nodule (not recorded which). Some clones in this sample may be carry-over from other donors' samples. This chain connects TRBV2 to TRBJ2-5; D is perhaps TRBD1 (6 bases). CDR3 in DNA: TGTGCCAGCAGACAGGGTCAAGAGACCCAGTACTTC. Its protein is CASRQGQETQYF.